This T cell receptor (beta chain) was observed in a study of T cells in tuberculosis. Sorting used thawed, overnight-rested PBMC stained with anti-CD3, a viability dye and GMM-loaded CD1B tetramer. CD1B tetramers were loaded with Rhodococcus equi-derived C32 glucose monomycolate. PBMC for tetramer sorting were first depleted of CD14-expressing monocytes. Each donor contributed 95,000 to 100,000 sorted tetramer-negative cells. Findings of the study overall: T cells binding CD1B-GMM tetramer weakly possibly escaped the sort.

Chain pairing is unknown; alpha and beta were sequenced separately. Here immunoSEQ multiplex PCR was the method, and the copy in TCRdb shows in-frame clones only, minus some. In the table there are tens of thousands of clones, approximately 90% of which are singletons. V lost 5 bases, J lost 5 bases, and 9 bases stayed unmatched. Germline V gene data show CDR1 as SGHAT and CDR2 as FQNNGV. The CDR3 loop spans 16 amino acids. The genes are TRBV11-2 and TRBJ2-3; 11 positions agree with TRBD2. Sequencing was done on a sample of CD1b-GMM tetramer-negative cells sorted from PBMCs. This receptor was taken from an adult woman with latent tuberculosis. DNA of the CDR3: TGTGCCAGCAGCCTTCTAGCGGGGGGCCACGGAGATACGCAGTATTTT. It yields the protein CASSLLAGGHGDTQYF.